The sequence of this TCR beta chain was determined in a study of T-cell memory formation after mild COVID-19. Study details: Largely donor-specific TCR clusters were found. General study findings and limits: Among contracting clones, CD4+ were mainly CM/EM and CD8+ enriched in EMRA. The finding that pre-infection memory included some responding clones suggested that cross-reactive memory joined.

The V end lost 4 bases, the J end lost 3 bases, and 4 bases lay between the germline ends. CDR3 length equals 10 residues. Germline lookup yields CDR1 SQVTM and CDR2 ANQGSEA. After 5'RACE with constant-segment primers, TCR alpha and TCR beta cDNA libraries carrying sample barcodes and UMIs were obtained. Via MiXCR, TCRdb re-called the 5' RACE reads, giving one row per CDR3 protein. The data contain under 300,000 distinct CDR3 sequences, approximately 7.6% of them singletons. This clonotype has only a few counts. The antigen remains undetermined. The receptor was isolated from a man aged 18 to 30 who had mild COVID-19 (a few samples of this study predate the infection). Cell type and time point are not known. J is TRBJ2-7 and V is TRBV29-1, with D hard to call. Sequencing input: PBMCs or a T cell subset sorted from them (not recorded which). The CDR3, as DNA: TGCAGCGTTGTCGTCTACGAGCAGTACTTC. Translation gives CSVVVYEQYF.